Included here is one T cell receptor (beta chain) sequence, with context. There are 13 residues in the CDR3. The germline V gene has CDR1 DFQATT and CDR2 SNEGSKA (reference sequence). V lost 3 bases to trimming and J lost 5 bases, with 13 bases between them. The data are from a study of blood T cell repertoires in COVID-19. Study background: Samples came from the United States, Italy and Spain, spanning acute and convalescent COVID-19. PBMCs, B-cell-depleted T cells, or T cells were the source of the cDNA or gDNA that made up the material.

TCRdb's table, derived via immunoSEQ multiplex PCR, lists solely in-frame clones and lacks some. This sample has 190,000 or so clones; about 83% occur once, and the top ten carry about 9.6%. Enrolled through a virtual design, the participants were between roughly 18 and 90 years of age and came from 24 US areas. Two consecutive negative NP/OP PCR tests, clearance, or resolved symptoms defined Cohort 3 recovery. Source material: PBMCs or T cells enriched from blood (not recorded which). The chain joins TRBV20-1 to TRBJ1-2; D may be TRBD1 (6 bases). This TCR was recovered from a woman aged 25 to 39 who had recovered from COVID-19. As DNA, the CDR3 is TGCAGTGCTAGTAGACAGGCGGATTATGGCTACACCTTC. It yields the protein CSASRQADYGYTF.